This is a list of T cell receptor beta chains from one sample in a study of regulatory T cells in long-lasting Graves disease. TCRdb analysed the multiplex PCR reads with MiXCR anew, one entry per CDR3 protein. The sample lists hundreds of thousands of distinct CDR3 sequences, 15% to 20% occurring once. This material consisted of peripheral blood mononuclear cells (PBMCs), taken when the disease was refractory, from a patient treated with antithyroid drugs. The receptors were sampled from a female donor with Graves disease. The CDR3 runs from the conserved cysteine through the conserved F or W. A D gene is named only where the DNA matches it firmly. Some rows have no size entry. The others give once, few or many, or a class for an expanded clone.

D gene: NA
J gene: TRBJ2-2
V gene: TRBV19
clone size: NA
CDR3 DNA: TGTGCCAGTAGTAAACAGGGCGCCGGGGAGCTGTTTTTT
CDR3 protein: CASSKQGAGELFF

D gene: TRBD2
J gene: TRBJ2-7
V gene: TRBV3-1
clone size: NA
CDR3 DNA: TGTGCCAGCAGCCAAGGGGGCGGGCTAGCGGTCCTCGAGCAGTACTTC
CDR3 protein: CASSQGGGLAVLEQYF

D gene: NA
J gene: TRBJ2-2
V gene: TRBV5-1
clone size: NA
CDR3 DNA: TGCGCCGGCAGCTTGGGGCAGCACACCGGGGAGCTGTTTTTT
CDR3 protein: CAGSLGQHTGELFF

D gene: TRBD1
J gene: TRBJ1-6
V gene: TRBV30
clone size: few
CDR3 DNA: TGTGCCTGGAATTTGGGACAGGGGGTTTCACCCCTCCACTTT
CDR3 protein: CAWNLGQGVSPLHF

D gene: NA
J gene: TRBJ2-7
V gene: TRBV4-2
clone size: few
CDR3 DNA: TGTGCCAGCAGCCAAGCCGCCCTTCCCTACGAGCAGTACTTC
CDR3 protein: CASSQAALPYEQYF

D gene: NA
J gene: TRBJ2-1
V gene: TRBV11-2
clone size: once
CDR3 DNA: TGTGCCAGCACACCTATTGGGATTGGATACTCCTACAATGAGCAGTTCTTC
CDR3 protein: CASTPIGIGYSYNEQFF

D gene: NA
J gene: TRBJ1-5
V gene: TRBV28
clone size: many
CDR3 DNA: TGTGCCACCCACGTGCCGAGTCACGGACGGCCCCAGCATTTT
CDR3 protein: CATHVPSHGRPQHF

D gene: NA
J gene: TRBJ1-2
V gene: TRBV2
clone size: many
CDR3 DNA: TGTGCCAGCAGCGTTAACTATGGCTACACCTTC
CDR3 protein: CASSVNYGYTF

D gene: TRBD1
J gene: TRBJ2-6
V gene: TRBV7-7
clone size: NA
CDR3 DNA: TGTGCTAGCAGGACGCAGGGGGCGCTCGGGGCCAACGTCCTGACTTTC
CDR3 protein: CASRTQGALGANVLTF

D gene: NA
J gene: TRBJ1-5
V gene: TRBV7-2
clone size: many
CDR3 DNA: TGTGCCAGCAGCTTTAGGGGCGGGGGGAATCAGCCCCAGCATTTT
CDR3 protein: CASSFRGGGNQPQHF

D gene: NA
J gene: TRBJ1-3
V gene: TRBV7-8
clone size: few
CDR3 DNA: TGTGCCAGCAGCTTAGACGGGAACTCTGGAAACACCATATATTTT
CDR3 protein: CASSLDGNSGNTIYF

D gene: NA
J gene: TRBJ2-7
V gene: TRBV7-9
clone size: few
CDR3 DNA: TGTGCCAGCAGCCCCCCCCCAAAGACAGGCTTCCACTACGAGCAGTACTTC
CDR3 protein: CASSPPPKTGFHYEQYF

D gene: NA
J gene: TRBJ2-3
V gene: TRBV3-1
clone size: NA
CDR3 DNA: TGTGCCAGCAGCCAAGATTACACAGATACGCAGTATTTT
CDR3 protein: CASSQDYTDTQYF

D gene: NA
J gene: TRBJ1-5
V gene: TRBV6-1
clone size: NA
CDR3 DNA: TGTGCCAGCAGTGACTCAGAAGGTCAGCCCCAGCATTTT
CDR3 protein: CASSDSEGQPQHF

D gene: TRBD2
J gene: TRBJ2-3
V gene: TRBV6-2/TRBV6-3
clone size: NA
CDR3 DNA: TGTGCCAGCAGTGAAGCCCCGAGCGGGGGCTGGACAGATACGCAGTATTTT
CDR3 protein: CASSEAPSGGWTDTQYF

D gene: NA
J gene: TRBJ1-1
V gene: TRBV19
clone size: many
CDR3 DNA: TGTGCCAGTAGTCCTTGGGACATCACTGAAGCTTTCTTT
CDR3 protein: CASSPWDITEAFF

D gene: TRBD2
J gene: TRBJ2-1
V gene: TRBV18
clone size: NA
CDR3 DNA: TGTGCCAGCTCACCATTTGCACGGGGGGGCCATCATGAGCAGTTCTTC
CDR3 protein: CASSPFARGGHHEQFF

D gene: NA
J gene: TRBJ2-1
V gene: TRBV7-8
clone size: NA
CDR3 DNA: TGTGCCAGTGGTCAAGGTCTTGAGAATGAGCAGTTCTTC
CDR3 protein: CASGQGLENEQFF

D gene: NA
J gene: TRBJ1-2
V gene: TRBV29-1
clone size: many
CDR3 DNA: TGCAGCGTCGATGACCGACGCTATGGCTACACCTTC
CDR3 protein: CSVDDRRYGYTF

D gene: TRBD1
J gene: TRBJ1-2
V gene: TRBV6-1
clone size: few
CDR3 DNA: TGTGCCAGCAGCCCAGGGGGCGAGGTCTCTGGCTACACCTTC
CDR3 protein: CASSPGGEVSGYTF

D gene: NA
J gene: TRBJ1-6
V gene: TRBV6-5
clone size: many
CDR3 DNA: TGTGCCAGCAGTTTGGACACGGTAGCCTATTCACCCCTCCACTTT
CDR3 protein: CASSLDTVAYSPLHF

D gene: TRBD2
J gene: TRBJ2-7
V gene: TRBV29-1
clone size: many
CDR3 DNA: TGCAGCGCAAGGACTAGCGCGTTCTCCTACGAGCAGTACTTC
CDR3 protein: CSARTSAFSYEQYF

D gene: NA
J gene: TRBJ2-2
V gene: TRBV12-3/TRBV12-4
clone size: many
CDR3 DNA: TGTGCCAGCAGTTTGGGGCAAGTCGCCGGGGAGCTGTTTTTT
CDR3 protein: CASSLGQVAGELFF

D gene: TRBD1
J gene: TRBJ2-7
V gene: TRBV4-1
clone size: NA
CDR3 DNA: TGCGCCAGCAGCCAAGAGTGGACAGGGGCTGACGAGCAGTACTTC
CDR3 protein: CASSQEWTGADEQYF

D gene: TRBD1
J gene: TRBJ1-2
V gene: TRBV19
clone size: few
CDR3 DNA: TGTGCCAGTAGTATCGGGACAGGGACCTACTATGGCTACACCTTC
CDR3 protein: CASSIGTGTYYGYTF

D gene: TRBD1
J gene: TRBJ1-5
V gene: TRBV4-1
clone size: few
CDR3 DNA: TGCGCCAGCAGCCAAACCGGGACAGGAAACAATCAGCCCCAGCATTTT
CDR3 protein: CASSQTGTGNNQPQHF

D gene: TRBD1
J gene: TRBJ1-1
V gene: TRBV20-1
clone size: many
CDR3 DNA: TGCAGTGCTAGAAAGACAGGGGTAGTAACTGAAGCTTTCTTT
CDR3 protein: CSARKTGVVTEAFF

D gene: NA
J gene: TRBJ2-5
V gene: TRBV9
clone size: NA
CDR3 DNA: TGTGCCAGCAGCCCGAACGGACCCTGGCTCCAAGAGACCCAGTACTTC
CDR3 protein: CASSPNGPWLQETQYF

D gene: NA
J gene: TRBJ1-4
V gene: TRBV15
clone size: few
CDR3 DNA: TGTGCCACCAGCAGACAGGGCGGTGAAAAACTGTTTTTT
CDR3 protein: CATSRQGGEKLFF

D gene: NA
J gene: TRBJ2-5
V gene: TRBV15
clone size: many
CDR3 DNA: TGTGCCACCAGCAGAGAGGGGACCCAGTACTTC
CDR3 protein: CATSREGTQYF

D gene: NA
J gene: TRBJ1-6
V gene: TRBV5-1
clone size: NA
CDR3 DNA: TGCGCCAGCAGCTTGTTAATGTGGCCGTATAATTCACCCCTCCACTTT
CDR3 protein: CASSLLMWPYNSPLHF

D gene: NA
J gene: TRBJ1-1
V gene: TRBV2
clone size: many
CDR3 DNA: TGTGCCAGCAGTGGCGAGGGGCTAGGTATGGCTGAAGCTTTCTTT
CDR3 protein: CASSGEGLGMAEAFF

D gene: NA
J gene: TRBJ2-7
V gene: TRBV29-1
clone size: NA
CDR3 DNA: TGCAGCGTCAGGCGGGGCTCCTACGAGCAGTACTTC
CDR3 protein: CSVRRGSYEQYF

D gene: TRBD1
J gene: TRBJ1-6
V gene: TRBV7-3
clone size: few
CDR3 DNA: TGTGCCAGCAGCCTAAGGGGGCGAGGGAATTCACCCCTCCACTTT
CDR3 protein: CASSLRGRGNSPLHF

D gene: NA
J gene: TRBJ1-1
V gene: TRBV5-1
clone size: few
CDR3 DNA: TGCGCCAGCAGTAAAGAGAGGAACACTGAAGCTTTCTTT
CDR3 protein: CASSKERNTEAFF

D gene: NA
J gene: TRBJ2-7
V gene: TRBV19
clone size: NA
CDR3 DNA: TGTGCCAGTAGTTCCCGACAGGGAGGTTCCTACGAGCAGTACTTC
CDR3 protein: CASSSRQGGSYEQYF

D gene: TRBD2
J gene: TRBJ2-1
V gene: TRBV15
clone size: NA
CDR3 DNA: TGTGCCACCAGCAGGGTAGCGGGAGCTTTTCGCGAAGAGCAGTTCTTC
CDR3 protein: CATSRVAGAFREEQFF

D gene: NA
J gene: TRBJ1-1
V gene: TRBV30
clone size: few
CDR3 DNA: TGTGCCTGGAGCTGGGACGTAGAAGCTTTCTTT
CDR3 protein: CAWSWDVEAFF

D gene: NA
J gene: TRBJ1-2
V gene: TRBV7-9
clone size: few
CDR3 DNA: TGTGCCAGCAGCTTAGTCCGGGACACAGTAGGCTACACCTTC
CDR3 protein: CASSLVRDTVGYTF

D gene: NA
J gene: TRBJ2-5
V gene: TRBV2
clone size: many
CDR3 DNA: TGTGCCAGCAGTGGGGGGGGGCTGCGTCAAGAGACCCAGTACTTC
CDR3 protein: CASSGGGLRQETQYF

D gene: NA
J gene: TRBJ2-5
V gene: TRBV29-1
clone size: NA
CDR3 DNA: TGCAGCGCCGCCCCGGGAGAAGAGACCCAGTACTTC
CDR3 protein: CSAAPGEETQYF

D gene: NA
J gene: TRBJ2-3
V gene: TRBV14
clone size: NA
CDR3 DNA: TGTGCCAGCAGCCAAGATAACTACCGTGGCGCGCGCACAGATACGCAGTATTTT
CDR3 protein: CASSQDNYRGARTDTQYF

D gene: NA
J gene: TRBJ1-1
V gene: TRBV7-2
clone size: NA
CDR3 DNA: TGTGCCAGCAGCCCGGGACACCAATTGAACACTGAAGCTTTCTTT
CDR3 protein: CASSPGHQLNTEAFF

D gene: NA
J gene: TRBJ1-2
V gene: TRBV11-2
clone size: many
CDR3 DNA: TGTGCCAGCAGCCCAAATAGAGGATACTATGGCTACACCTTC
CDR3 protein: CASSPNRGYYGYTF

D gene: TRBD1
J gene: TRBJ1-1
V gene: TRBV27
clone size: NA
CDR3 DNA: TGTGCCAGCAGCCGGGGGGGACAGGGCGCAGAAGCTTTCTTT
CDR3 protein: CASSRGGQGAEAFF

D gene: TRBD1
J gene: TRBJ1-6
V gene: TRBV6-1
clone size: NA
CDR3 DNA: TGTGCCAGCAGTCCTGGACAGGGAGGGTCACCCCTCCACTTT
CDR3 protein: CASSPGQGGSPLHF

D gene: TRBD1
J gene: TRBJ2-4
V gene: TRBV18
clone size: few
CDR3 DNA: TGTGCCAGCTCACCAGGGGACAGGAAACTAGCCAAAAACATTCAGTACTTC
CDR3 protein: CASSPGDRKLAKNIQYF

D gene: TRBD1
J gene: TRBJ1-6
V gene: TRBV7-2
clone size: many
CDR3 DNA: TGTGCCAGCAGCTTACGGGACAGCTGGGGATATAATTCACCCCTCCACTTT
CDR3 protein: CASSLRDSWGYNSPLHF

D gene: TRBD1
J gene: TRBJ2-5
V gene: TRBV24-1
clone size: many
CDR3 DNA: TGTGCCACCAGTGCCGGACAGGGGGCGCGAGAGACCCAGTACTTC
CDR3 protein: CATSAGQGARETQYF

D gene: NA
J gene: TRBJ2-5
V gene: TRBV5-6
clone size: NA
CDR3 DNA: TGTGCCAGCAGCAGCGATACTCCGGGAGAAGAGACCCAGTACTTC
CDR3 protein: CASSSDTPGEETQYF

D gene: TRBD1
J gene: TRBJ1-2
V gene: TRBV7-2
clone size: many
CDR3 DNA: TGTGCCAGCAGACGGAGACAGGGGAACTATGGCTACACCTTC
CDR3 protein: CASRRRQGNYGYTF

D gene: NA
J gene: TRBJ1-5
V gene: TRBV27
clone size: NA
CDR3 DNA: TGTGCCAGCCCGCCTGCCGAGCAGCCCCAGCATTTT
CDR3 protein: CASPPAEQPQHF

D gene: TRBD2
J gene: TRBJ2-1
V gene: TRBV5-1
clone size: few
CDR3 DNA: TGCGCCAGCAGCTTGGACTCTAGCGGAGGACACAATGAGCAGTTCTTC
CDR3 protein: CASSLDSSGGHNEQFF

D gene: NA
J gene: TRBJ1-2
V gene: TRBV4-1
clone size: NA
CDR3 DNA: TGCGCCAGCAGCCATGACAGGTCTTTGGGCTACACCTTC
CDR3 protein: CASSHDRSLGYTF

D gene: TRBD1
J gene: TRBJ1-2
V gene: TRBV10-3
clone size: few
CDR3 DNA: TGTGCCATCAGTGTGAGAGGGGGCCGAGCTAACTATGGCTACACCTTC
CDR3 protein: CAISVRGGRANYGYTF

D gene: TRBD2
J gene: TRBJ2-2
V gene: TRBV5-1
clone size: few
CDR3 DNA: TGCGCCAGCAGCCCAGGGGGACTAGCGGTCACCGGGGAGCTGTTTTTT
CDR3 protein: CASSPGGLAVTGELFF

D gene: NA
J gene: TRBJ1-1
V gene: TRBV27
clone size: many
CDR3 DNA: TGTGCCAGCAGTGGGAGGCAAGGCATGAACACTGAAGCTTTCTTT
CDR3 protein: CASSGRQGMNTEAFF

D gene: TRBD1
J gene: TRBJ2-7
V gene: TRBV6-1
clone size: few
CDR3 DNA: TGTGCCAGCAGCGAGGACAGGGGAGCCCCACGGTTCTACGAGCAGTACTTC
CDR3 protein: CASSEDRGAPRFYEQYF